This T cell receptor beta chain was recovered during a study of Ad26.COV2.S vaccination and SARS-CoV-2 variants. Trimming shortened V by 5 bases and J by 9 bases, and 10 bases separated the two germline ends. From germline, CDR1 is LNHDA and CDR2 SQIVND (reference sequence). CDR3 length equals 11 residues. The treatment denotes: about 20 received Ad26.COV2.S at low or high dose, single or two shots; 5 received placebo; per-sample allocation not given. Collection of samples fell on day 63 after the first vaccine or placebo injection. This table comes from immunoSEQ multiplex PCR, and its TCRdb copy is limited to in-frame clones, with some not included. The sample contains under 600,000 clones, 80% to 90% of which appear only once.

The source is a person between 18 and 60 years old who received the Ad26.COV2.S COVID-19 vaccine or a placebo. Sequencing was performed on peripheral blood, taken in a trial of Ad26.COV2.S vaccine versus placebo. The rearrangement links TRBV19 to TRBJ1-1; no definite D call. The CDR3 region has the DNA TGTGCCAGTAGTCAGACGTATAAAGCTTTCTTT. Translated: CASSQTYKAFF.